This TCR beta chain was retrieved from a study of blood T cell repertoires in COVID-19. Patients in Seattle were enrolled during active infection, then followed longitudinally. Trimming removed 1 base from V and 0 bases from J, with 16 bases in between. The germline V gene encodes CDR1 LGHNA and CDR2 YSLEER. There are 18 residues in the CDR3. Sequenced by immunoSEQ multiplex PCR; TCRdb stores in-frame clones only, minus some. The table includes some 180,000 clones, about 76% detected once. The sequence derives from a woman aged 40 to 50 with COVID-19, enrolled during active disease. This chain uses TRBV4-3 with TRBJ1-3; a possible D gene is TRBD1 (5 bases). Sample: peripheral blood. CDR3 amino acids: CASSQVAGVRSSGNTIYF. The CDR3 DNA reads TGCGCCAGCAGCCAAGTTGCGGGGGTCAGGTCCTCTGGAAACACCATATATTTT.